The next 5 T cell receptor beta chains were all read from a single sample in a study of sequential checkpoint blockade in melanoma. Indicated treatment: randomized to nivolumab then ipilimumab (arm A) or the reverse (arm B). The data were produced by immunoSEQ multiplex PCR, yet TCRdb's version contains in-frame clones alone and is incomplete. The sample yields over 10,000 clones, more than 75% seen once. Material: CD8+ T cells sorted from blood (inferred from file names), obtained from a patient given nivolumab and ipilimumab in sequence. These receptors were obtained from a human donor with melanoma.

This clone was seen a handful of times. CDR3 loop: CASMGGGINYGYTF. The CDR3 DNA follows: TGTGCCAGCATGGGAGGGGGGATTAACTATGGCTACACCTTC. The rearrangement uses TRBV6-5 and TRBJ1-2, with a weak D call TRBD1 (6 bases). V gave up 7 bases and J gave up 1 base, with 13 bases separating them. CDR3 size: 14 residues. The germline V gene encodes CDR1 MNHEY and CDR2 SVGAGI.

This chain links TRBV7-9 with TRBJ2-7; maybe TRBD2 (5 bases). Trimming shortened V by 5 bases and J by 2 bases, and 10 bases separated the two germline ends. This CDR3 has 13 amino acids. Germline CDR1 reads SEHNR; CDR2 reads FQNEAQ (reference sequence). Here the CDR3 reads CASSRGLTYEQYF. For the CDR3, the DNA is TGTGCCAGCAGCCGCGGACTTACCTACGAGCAGTACTTC.

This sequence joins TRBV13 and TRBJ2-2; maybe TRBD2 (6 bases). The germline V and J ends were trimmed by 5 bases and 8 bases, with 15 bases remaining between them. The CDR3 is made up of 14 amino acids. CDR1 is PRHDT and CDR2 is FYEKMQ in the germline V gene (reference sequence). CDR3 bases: TGTGCCAGCAGCCCAGGCACCGGGACTGGGGAGCTGTTTTTT. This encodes CASSPGTGTGELFF.

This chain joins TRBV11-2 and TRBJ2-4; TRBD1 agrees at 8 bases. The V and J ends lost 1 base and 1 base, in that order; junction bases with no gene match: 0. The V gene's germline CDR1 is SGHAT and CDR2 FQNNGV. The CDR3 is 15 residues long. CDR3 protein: CASSLGQGAKNIQYF. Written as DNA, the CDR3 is TGTGCCAGCAGCTTAGGACAGGGGGCCAAAAACATTCAGTACTTC.

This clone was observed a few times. The CDR3 loop reads CASSFTSTYEQYF. The CDR3 coding sequence is TGTGCCAGCAGCTTTACTAGCACCTACGAGCAGTACTTC. This chain joins TRBV5-2 and TRBJ2-7; TRBD2 is the table's D call, not checked against the DNA. TRBV5-2 is a pseudogene. There are 13 residues in the CDR3.